This record concerns one TCR beta chain sequence. Antigen: not known. This sample was taken from a study of cytomegalovirus exposure and HLA in healthy donors. About the research overall: An analysis done earlier identified 90 million to 120 million unique TCR beta sequences from approximately 180 million T cells.

It was with 60 Vbeta and 13 Jbeta primers that the PCR ran. This table comes from immunoSEQ multiplex PCR, and its TCRdb copy is limited to in-frame clones, with some not included. The sample table includes about 79,000 clones. The CDR3 consists of 16 residues. The junction had 8 bases not matched to a gene; V was cut back by 3 bases and J by 9 bases. Per the germline V gene, CDR1 is KGHSH and CDR2 is LQKENI. Study-level results: Cytomegalovirus association was listed for 150 or so TCR beta chains. What was likely a sequencing artifact was a cluster of highly shared sequence variants.

The sequence derives from a man younger than 45 in good health and CMV-seronegative. The sample consisted of PBMCs. The chain employs TRBV18 and TRBJ1-6; 10 bases align to TRBD1. CDR3 sequence (DNA): TGTGCCAGCTCACCCCAGACAGGGGGCTCATTTTCACCCCTCCACTTT. It yields the protein CASSPQTGGSFSPLHF.